The T cell receptor beta chain under discussion was sequenced for a study of cytomegalovirus exposure and HLA in healthy donors. This clone has only a few counts. This PCR relied on a set of 60 Vbeta primers and 13 Jbeta primers. Libraries were prepared by immunoSEQ multiplex PCR; TCRdb keeps only in-frame clonotypes and omits some of them. Seen here are 98,000 or so clones, roughly a tenth observed once, and the top ten hold less than 6%. V was cut by 2 bases and J by 0 bases, with 7 bases left in between. The CDR3 runs to 14 residues. From germline, CDR1 is SGHVS and CDR2 FNYEAQ. This TCR came from a man between 40 and 49 years old in good health and CMV-seropositive. The chain links TRBV7-6 to TRBJ1-1; no clear D. Material for sequencing was PBMCs. The CDR3 loop is CASSLNLMNTEAFF. For the CDR3, the DNA is TGTGCCAGCAGCTTAAACCTAATGAACACTGAAGCTTTCTTT.